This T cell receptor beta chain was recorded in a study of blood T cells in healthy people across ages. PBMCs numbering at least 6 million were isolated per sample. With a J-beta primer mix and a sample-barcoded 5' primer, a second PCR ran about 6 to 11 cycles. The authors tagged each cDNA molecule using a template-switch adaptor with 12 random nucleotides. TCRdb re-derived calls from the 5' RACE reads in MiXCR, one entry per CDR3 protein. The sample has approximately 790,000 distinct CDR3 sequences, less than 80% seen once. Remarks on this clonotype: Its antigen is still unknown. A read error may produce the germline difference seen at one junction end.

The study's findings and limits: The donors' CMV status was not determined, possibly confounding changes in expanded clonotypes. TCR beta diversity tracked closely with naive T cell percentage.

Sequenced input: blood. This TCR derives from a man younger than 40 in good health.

CDR3 DNA: TGTGCCAGCAGCCCCCTCGGGACTAACAAGGAGCAGTTCTTC. It is translated as CASSPLGTNKEQFF. This sequence joins TRBV27 and TRBJ2-1; TRBD2 matches 7 bases. This CDR3 comprises 14 residues. Germline loops: CDR1 MNHEY, CDR2 SMNVEV (reference sequence).